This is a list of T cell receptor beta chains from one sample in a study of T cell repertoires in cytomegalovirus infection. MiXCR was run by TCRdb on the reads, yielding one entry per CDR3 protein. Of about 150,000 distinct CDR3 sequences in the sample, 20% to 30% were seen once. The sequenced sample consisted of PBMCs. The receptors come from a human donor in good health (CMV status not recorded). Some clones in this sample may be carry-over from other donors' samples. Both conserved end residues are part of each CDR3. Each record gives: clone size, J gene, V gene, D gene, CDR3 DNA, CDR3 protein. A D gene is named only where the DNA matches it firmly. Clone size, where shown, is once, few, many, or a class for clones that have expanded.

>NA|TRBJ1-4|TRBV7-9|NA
TGTGCCAGCAGCTTCCCTCTTACGGAAAAACTGTTTTTT
CASSFPLTEKLFF
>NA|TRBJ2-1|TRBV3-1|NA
TGTGCCAGCACTCCGGGGGGCAGCTCCTACAATGAGCAGTTCTTC
CASTPGGSSYNEQFF
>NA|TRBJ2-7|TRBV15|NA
TGTGCCACCAGCTCCCGGGTCCGGGGCTCCTACGAGCAGTACTTC
CATSSRVRGSYEQYF
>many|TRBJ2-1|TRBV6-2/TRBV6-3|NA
TGTGCCAGCAGCCCCATGAATGAGCAGTTCTTC
CASSPMNEQFF
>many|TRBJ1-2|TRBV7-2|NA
TGTGCCAGCAGCTTAGAGGTCGCGGAGAGGAGGGGCTACACCTTC
CASSLEVAERRGYTF
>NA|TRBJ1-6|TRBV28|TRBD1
TGTGCCAGCAGTCCCCGACAGGGCTCAGATAATTCACCCCTCCACTTT
CASSPRQGSDNSPLHF
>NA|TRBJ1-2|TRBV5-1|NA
TGCGCCAGCAGCTTGGAGGCGAAAATCGGCTATGGCTACACCTTC
CASSLEAKIGYGYTF
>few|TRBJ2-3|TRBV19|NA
TGTGCCTCCTCTGCGGAGTTACTTGGGCGCACAGATACGCAGTATTTT
CASSAELLGRTDTQYF
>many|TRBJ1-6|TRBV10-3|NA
TGTGCCATCAGTGAGTCGGGGGAACAAGGGGCCCTCCACTTT
CAISESGEQGALHF
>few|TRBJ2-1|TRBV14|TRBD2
TGTGCCAGCAGCCCTCTAGCGGGGGGGAGCTCCTACAATGAGCAGTTCTTC
CASSPLAGGSSYNEQFF
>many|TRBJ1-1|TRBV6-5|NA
TGTGCCAGCAGTTACATGGACCCGAACACTGAAGCTTTCTTT
CASSYMDPNTEAFF
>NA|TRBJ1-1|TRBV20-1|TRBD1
TGCAGTGCCGGACAGGAGTTTGGCACTGAAGCTTTCTTT
CSAGQEFGTEAFF
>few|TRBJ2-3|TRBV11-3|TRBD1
TGTGCCAGCAGCTTAGGAAGACAGGGGACAGATACGCAGTATTTT
CASSLGRQGTDTQYF
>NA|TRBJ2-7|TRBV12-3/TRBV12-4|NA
TGTGCCAGCAGTTTTTTGGGCTACGAGCAGTACTTC
CASSFLGYEQYF
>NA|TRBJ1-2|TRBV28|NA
TGTGCCAGCAGTGGCCCAAGAAGATCTTATGGCTACACCTTC
CASSGPRRSYGYTF
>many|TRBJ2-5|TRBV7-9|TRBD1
TGTGCCAGCAGCGCTCGGGGACAGCAAGAGACCCAGTACTTC
CASSARGQQETQYF
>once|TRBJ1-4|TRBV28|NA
TGTGCCAGCAGTTTTCTACAGGGTACAACTAATGAAAAACTGTTTTTT
CASSFLQGTTNEKLFF
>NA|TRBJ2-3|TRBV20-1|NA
TGCAGTGCTCGACAGGCTGGCACAGATACGCAGTATTTT
CSARQAGTDTQYF
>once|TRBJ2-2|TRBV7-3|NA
TGTGCCAGCAGCTTACCCCACACCGGGGAGCTGTTTTTT
CASSLPHTGELFF
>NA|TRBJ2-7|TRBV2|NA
TGTGCCAGCACGGAGGGGGGATACCGCTACGAGCAGTACTTC
CASTEGGYRYEQYF
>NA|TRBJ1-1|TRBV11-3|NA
TGTGCCAGCAGCTTCGTGCAGGGGACTGAAGCTTTCTTT
CASSFVQGTEAFF
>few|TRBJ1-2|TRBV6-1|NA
TGTGCCAGCAGTGAAGCCCCAACCCAGGGAGGCTATGGCTACACCTTC
CASSEAPTQGGYGYTF
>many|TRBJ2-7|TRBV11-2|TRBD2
TGTGCCAGCAGCTGGGTTGGGACTAGCTTAAGTGGCGAGCAGTACTTC
CASSWVGTSLSGEQYF